One sample yielded the 10 T cell receptor beta chains listed below, sequenced in a study of cytomegalovirus exposure and HLA in healthy donors (TCRdb year 2017). The receptor library was made with the immunoSEQ multiplex PCR assay. A mixture of 60 forward primers for TCR Vbeta segments and 13 reverse primers for TCR Jbeta segments was used in the multiplex PCR. Not all clones reach the TCRdb copy of this immuneACCESS table, which keeps in-frame sequences only. Checked studies attribute under half of the gap to unresolved V genes and leave the rest unexplained. This sample gives about 110,000 clones in total; around 78% of them show up just once. The ten largest clones add up to approximately 5.6% of the sample. The specimen sequenced was PBMCs. The receptors derive from a male donor in good health and CMV-seronegative.

The chain employs TRBV5-4 and TRBJ2-1; TRBD2 agrees at 11 bases. The CDR3 contains 16 residues. Per germline, CDR1 SGHNT and CDR2 YYREEE (reference sequence). Germline trimming cut 0 bases from V and 8 bases from J; bases unmatched to any gene: 7. CDR3 sequence: CASSLAGTSGSYEQFF. Here the CDR3 DNA reads TGTGCCAGCAGCTTGGCGGGCACTAGCGGGAGTTATGAGCAGTTCTTC.

This chain connects TRBV15 to TRBJ1-5; D remains unclear. The V end lost 4 bases, the J end lost 6 bases, and 7 bases lay between the germline ends. Looked up from germline, CDR1 is LNHNV and CDR2 is YYDKDF (reference sequence). There are 12 residues in the CDR3. The CDR3 region has the DNA TGTGCCACCAGCACCACAGTTCAGCCCCAGCATTTT. Translated, it gives CATSTTVQPQHF.

This sequence joins TRBV19 and TRBJ2-7; 8 bases are a match to TRBD2. J was trimmed by 0 bases and V by 3 bases; bases with no gene match: 4. Germline lookup yields CDR1 LNHDA and CDR2 SQIVND (reference sequence). The CDR3 is 15 amino acids. The chain's CDR3 is CASSMGTRSSYEQYF. The DNA of the CDR3 is TGTGCCAGTAGTATGGGGACTAGGAGCTCCTACGAGCAGTACTTC.

V gene TRBV18 combines with J gene TRBJ1-1; 9 bases align to TRBD1. Germline trimming cut 6 bases from V and 7 bases from J; bases unmatched to any gene: 9. Germline CDR1 KGHSH, CDR2 LQKENI. This CDR3 region has 14 residues. DNA for the CDR3: TGTGCCAGCTCTCCGAGGACAGGGGTAGGTGAAGCTTTCTTT. This sequence encodes CASSPRTGVGEAFF.

This chain's CDR3 is CASSVADYNEQFF. In nucleotides, the CDR3 is TGTGCCAGCAGCGTAGCAGACTACAATGAGCAGTTCTTC. The chain joins TRBV9 to TRBJ2-1; no definite D call. Trimming removed 0 bases at V and 3 bases at J, with 4 bases between. CDR3 size: 13 residues. The germline V gene has CDR1 SGDLS and CDR2 YYNGEE.

The genes are TRBV7-2 and TRBJ2-2; 7 bases align to TRBD1. V lost 7 bases and J lost 1; bases outside the gene matches: 9. Germline lookup yields CDR1 SGHTA and CDR2 FQGNSA. The CDR3 is made up of 16 amino acids. The CDR3 loop reads CASIPLRTGNTGELFF. The CDR3 DNA follows: TGTGCCAGCATCCCCCTCAGGACAGGGAACACCGGGGAGCTGTTTTTT.

The chain has TRBV28 and TRBJ1-1, with a weak D call TRBD1 (6 bases). Trimming left V 6 bases short and J 6 bases short, with 23 bases between. The germline gives CDR1 MDHEN, CDR2 SYDVKM. The CDR3 covers 16 residues. The CDR3 loop is CASSQGGLGGDAEAFF. CDR3 nucleotides: TGTGCCAGCAGCCAAGGGGGGTTGGGGGGGGACGCTGAAGCTTTCTTT.

The chain has TRBV5-1 and TRBJ1-2, with 10 bases aligning to TRBD1. Germline-derived CDR1 and CDR2 are SGHRS and YFSETQ. The CDR3 is 14 amino acids. After removal of 2 bases from V and 7 bases from J, the junction contained 5 bases not matched to a gene. CDR3 loop: CASSFSGTGVGYTF. The CDR3 region has the DNA TGCGCCAGCAGCTTTTCCGGGACAGGGGTTGGCTACACCTTC.

In this sample, this clone turned up a few times. CDR3 amino acids: CASSTDYGYTF. CDR3 nucleotides: TGTGCCAGCAGTACAGACTATGGCTACACCTTC. V and J are TRBV28 and TRBJ1-2; D not certain. CDR1 MDHEN and CDR2 SYDVKM come from the germline V gene. The V end lost 5 bases, the J end lost 3 bases, and 4 bases lay between the germline ends. The CDR3 loop spans 11 amino acids.

V is TRBV13 and J is TRBJ1-1, with D hard to call. V was trimmed by 6 bases and J by 4 bases, leaving 18 bases between them. The CDR3 is 15 residues long. The germline gives CDR1 PRHDT, CDR2 FYEKMQ (reference sequence). This chain's CDR3 is CASSSTSQAITEAFF. The CDR3 DNA follows: TGTGCCAGCAGTTCGACCTCCCAGGCGATCACTGAAGCTTTCTTT.